This passage covers 2 T cell receptor beta chains from one sample sequenced in a study of metastatic and nonmetastatic thyroid tumors. No patient had received any treatment before thyroid surgery. TCRdb re-analyzed the PCR reads through MiXCR. The data contain about 23,000 clones, around 21% of them seen just once; the ten biggest clones take up 25% to 30%. Sequenced material: blood. The receptors shown here come from a female donor with papillary thyroid cancer or a benign thyroid nodule (not recorded which). Some clones in this sample may be carry-over from other donors' samples.

This rearrangement joins TRBV27 to TRBJ1-1; 7 nucleotides match TRBD1. Trimming took 7 bases from V and 0 from J; bases not matched to a gene: 11. The CDR3 has 16 amino acids. Germline V CDR1 and CDR2: MNHEY, SMNVEV (reference sequence). The DNA for the CDR3 is TGTGCCAGCATCCGAAACCCAACAGGGGTGAACACTGAAGCTTTCTTT. Protein: CASIRNPTGVNTEAFF.

Points on this clone: Mismatch with germline at one junction end may stem from a read error. The V call is TRBV11-1, the J call TRBJ2-1; perhaps TRBD2 as D (6 bases). CDR3 length: 17 amino acids. The germline CDR1 and CDR2 sequences are SGHAT and FQDESV (reference sequence). The CDR3, as DNA: TGTGCCAGCAGCTTAGAGGGGCGGGGTCCATCTAGAAATGTGCAGTTCTTC. Translated, it gives CASSLEGRGPSRNVQFF. Variable domain in full (rest from reference TRBV11-1 and TRBJ2-1): EAEVAQSPRYKITEKSQAVAFWCDPISGHATLYWYRQILGQGPELLVQFQDESVVDDSQLPKDRFSAERLKGVDSTLKIQPAELGDSAMYLCASSLEGRGPSRNVQFFGPGTRLTVL.